The clone carrying this T cell receptor beta chain was seen just once. The CDR3 sequence is 14 residues long. V gave up 4 bases and J gave up 8 bases; unmatched junction bases: 11. Germline V lookup: CDR1 SGHRS, CDR2 YFSETQ. Repertoires were generated with immunoSEQ multiplex PCR, while TCRdb's copy carries only in-frame clones and drops some. The top ten clones hold more than 9.5% of a sample with hundreds of thousands of clones, about nine tenths of them seen once. The Seattle site enrolled patients during active infection and followed them longitudinally. The entry originates in a study of blood T cell repertoires in COVID-19.

This sequence joins TRBV5-1 and TRBJ1-2; 7 nucleotides align to TRBD1. The receptor was derived from a woman aged 25 to 39 with COVID-19, enrolled during active disease. The sample comprised peripheral blood. DNA of the CDR3: TGCGCCAGCAGCATGTCAGGGGGAGTGGAGGGCTACACCTTC. Translating it yields CASSMSGGVEGYTF.